This T cell receptor beta chain was sequenced for a study of shared clonotypes between healthy human individuals. Sequencing used immunoSEQ multiplex PCR; TCRdb keeps in-frame clones, though not all of them. The sample lists about 2.2 million clones, 85% to 95% occurring once. In germline, CDR1 is LNHNV, CDR2 YYDKDF (reference sequence). The ends lost 5 bases at V and 6 bases at J; junction bases unmatched: 5. CDR3 length: 13 amino acids. Naive CD8 cells were CD45RO-negative, positively selected for CCR7, excluding terminally differentiated effector memory CD45RA+ cells. Sequencing was carried out using naive CD8+ T cells from PBMCs. This clonotype was obtained from a man aged 18 to 29 in good health. Some clones in this sample may be carry-over from other donors' samples. The rearrangement links TRBV15 to TRBJ1-2; 8 bases match TRBD1. CDR3 in amino acids: CATSGGQADGYTF. The CDR3 DNA reads TGTGCCACCAGCGGGGGACAGGCCGATGGCTACACCTTC.